This is a list of T cell receptor beta chains from one sample in a study of T-cell memory formation after mild COVID-19. TCRdb reprocessed the 5' RACE reads via MiXCR and lists one record per CDR3 protein. The sample records around 390,000 distinct CDR3 sequences, 16% being singletons. The sample comprised PBMCs or a T cell subset sorted from them (not recorded which). The source of these receptors is a man in his late teens or twenties who had mild COVID-19 (a few samples of this study predate the infection). Cell type and time point are not known. Each CDR3 is given with its conserved first and last residue. D genes are given only for firm matches. The listing skips clone size in some rows; elsewhere it reads once, few, many or a size class.

abundance	j_gene	v_gene	d_gene	CDR3aa	CDR3nt
few	TRBJ2-3	TRBV12-3/TRBV12-4	.	CASRFVGSDTQYF	TGTGCCAGCAGGTTTGTAGGGTCAGATACGCAGTATTTT
many	TRBJ2-2	TRBV12-3/TRBV12-4	.	CASSRRALDTGELFF	TGTGCCAGCAGTCGCCGGGCCCTGGACACCGGGGAGCTGTTTTTT
few	TRBJ2-5	TRBV20-1	.	CSAYLVRRETQYF	TGCAGTGCTTACCTTGTGAGGCGAGAGACCCAGTACTTC
.	TRBJ2-7	TRBV28	.	CASSPAAESSYEQYF	TGTGCCAGCAGTCCGGCGGCAGAGAGCTCCTACGAGCAGTACTTC
.	TRBJ1-1	TRBV12-3/TRBV12-4	.	CASSPTRVTEAFF	TGTGCCAGCAGCCCTACCAGGGTTACTGAAGCTTTCTTT
few	TRBJ2-7	TRBV7-2	.	CASRIPGGAYEQYF	TGTGCCAGCAGGATCCCGGGGGGCGCCTACGAGCAGTACTTC
.	TRBJ2-1	TRBV12-3/TRBV12-4	.	CATNRGNEQFF	TGTGCCACCAACCGGGGCAATGAGCAGTTCTTC
few	TRBJ1-1	TRBV19	.	CASSISPGVRTEAFF	TGTGCCAGTAGTATTTCCCCCGGGGTAAGGACTGAAGCTTTCTTT
few	TRBJ2-3	TRBV12-3/TRBV12-4	TRBD2	CASSSEWASGNTQYF	TGTGCCAGCAGTTCCGAGTGGGCTAGCGGTAATACGCAGTATTTT
few	TRBJ1-1	TRBV18	.	CASSVEKLNTEAFF	TGTGCCAGCTCCGTCGAAAAGTTGAACACTGAAGCTTTCTTT
.	TRBJ2-2	TRBV24-1	.	CATSDLDRNTGELFF	TGTGCCACCAGTGATTTGGACAGGAACACCGGGGAGCTGTTTTTT
.	TRBJ1-2	TRBV4-3	TRBD1	CASSRQLTGGDGYTF	TGCGCCAGCAGCCGCCAATTAACAGGGGGGGATGGCTACACCTTC
.	TRBJ2-3	TRBV5-1	.	CASSPLPSSDTQYF	TGCGCCAGCAGCCCTTTGCCATCCTCAGATACGCAGTATTTT
few	TRBJ2-7	TRBV7-8	TRBD2	CASSLAAGGPEQYF	TGTGCCAGCAGCTTAGCAGCGGGGGGCCCCGAGCAGTACTTC
.	TRBJ2-1	TRBV20-1	.	CSATAGPVQFF	TGCAGTGCTACCGCGGGGCCGGTGCAGTTCTTC
few	TRBJ2-3	TRBV24-1	TRBD1	CATSAKPGQGGDTQYF	TGTGCCACCAGTGCGAAACCGGGACAGGGTGGAGATACGCAGTATTTT
few	TRBJ1-5	TRBV7-9	.	CASSPGQGSYQPQHF	TGTGCCAGCAGCCCGGGCCAGGGAAGCTATCAGCCCCAGCATTTT
.	TRBJ2-3	TRBV12-3/TRBV12-4	TRBD2	CASSLVGSGGLDTQYF	TGTGCCAGCAGTTTAGTGGGTAGCGGGGGTTTGGATACGCAGTATTTT
many	TRBJ1-1	TRBV7-8	TRBD1	CASSSQDRGIMNTEAFF	TGTGCCAGCAGCTCACAAGACAGGGGGATCATGAACACTGAAGCTTTCTTT
many	TRBJ2-5	TRBV6-5	.	CASSSVREGGETQYF	TGTGCCAGCAGTTCGGTCCGGGAAGGAGGAGAGACCCAGTACTTC
.	TRBJ1-5	TRBV2	.	CASSEAPGKGNQPQHF	TGTGCCAGCAGTGAAGCTCCGGGGAAGGGGAATCAGCCCCAGCATTTT
.	TRBJ1-1	TRBV28	.	CASKLFSLMNTEAFF	TGTGCCAGCAAGCTGTTCTCTCTAATGAACACTGAAGCTTTCTTT
.	TRBJ2-7	TRBV15	.	CATSSHTSYEQYF	TGTGCCACCAGCAGTCACACCTCCTACGAGCAGTACTTC
.	TRBJ2-1	TRBV20-1	TRBD2	CSASGGAGYNEQFF	TGCAGTGCTAGCGGGGGGGCCGGTTACAATGAGCAGTTCTTC